A single sample gave rise to the 2 T cell receptor beta chains below, sequenced in a study of naive and memory T cell subsets (dated by TCRdb to the late 2010s). The library was prepared using 5' RACE. The instrument given in TCRdb is Illumina MiSeq. For the blood and skin samples, reverse transcription of TCR RNA was done with SuperScript IV along with alpha and beta constant region primers. The raw public reads went through TCRdb reprocessing: fastp at Q25, MiXCR clone calling, in-frame beta chains kept. When rows share a CDR3 protein, they turn into one entry using the most common DNA and genes. This sample is represented by under 25,000 distinct CDR3 sequences; roughly 4.1% of them were singletons. Of the sample, less than 9% falls within the top ten clones. For whole blood analysis, about 2.6 ml of peripheral blood was collected from healthy adult volunteers into Tempus tubes, and RNA was extracted following the manufacturer's instructions.

These receptors came from a male donor in good health.

In its sample, this clonotype was seen many times. V and J are TRBV28 and TRBJ1-4; D call uncertain. V lost 8 bases, J lost 6 bases, and 10 bases lay in between. This CDR3 has 12 amino acids. Germline assignment: CDR1 MDHEN and CDR2 SYDVKM. In nucleotides, the CDR3 is TGTGCCAGCGAATCAGGCCATGAAAAACTGTTTTTT. Translation gives CASESGHEKLFF.

In its sample, this clonotype was seen many times. The CDR3 DNA reads as TGTGCCAGCAGCCAAGGGTATGAGCGGGGGCCATGGGAGCAGTTCTTC. Amino acid sequence: CASSQGYERGPWEQFF. V is TRBV4-2 and J is TRBJ2-1; TRBD2 agrees at 8 bases. V lost 1 base and J lost 10; bases outside the gene matches: 12. The CDR3 contains 16 residues. Germline CDR1 reads LGHNA; CDR2 reads YNFKEQ.